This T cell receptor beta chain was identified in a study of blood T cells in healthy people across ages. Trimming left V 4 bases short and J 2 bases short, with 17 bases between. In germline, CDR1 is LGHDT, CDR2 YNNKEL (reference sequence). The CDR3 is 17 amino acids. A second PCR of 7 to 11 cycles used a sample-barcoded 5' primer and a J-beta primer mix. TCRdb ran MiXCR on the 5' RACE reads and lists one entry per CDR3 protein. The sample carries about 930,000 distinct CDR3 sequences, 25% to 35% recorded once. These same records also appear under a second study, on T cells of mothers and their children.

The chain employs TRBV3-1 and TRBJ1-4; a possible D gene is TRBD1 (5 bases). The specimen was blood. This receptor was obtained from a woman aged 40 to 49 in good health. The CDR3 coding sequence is TGTGCCAGCAGCCCTCTCCGGGCCGGGGCGACTAATGAAAAACTGTTTTTT. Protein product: CASSPLRAGATNEKLFF.